This T cell receptor beta chain was recovered during a study of blood T cell repertoires in COVID-19. In the study overall: Acute and convalescent COVID-19 samples came from the United States, Italy and Spain.

V shed 4 bases and J 5 bases; nucleotides not matched to a gene: 10. The CDR3 covers 14 residues. Per the germline V gene, CDR1 is SQVTM and CDR2 is ANQGSEA. This table comes from immunoSEQ multiplex PCR, and its TCRdb copy is limited to in-frame clones, with some not included. The sample lists roughly 250,000 clones; 70% to 85% were seen once. The sequenced sample consisted of peripheral blood. This receptor was obtained from a woman aged 80 or over with acute or convalescent COVID-19. The chain links TRBV29-1 to TRBJ2-5; 7 bases map to TRBD1. The CDR3 region has the DNA TGCAGCGTTGCCAGACAGGGAAGGGCGGAGACCCAGTACTTC. Translated, it gives CSVARQGRAETQYF.